This T cell receptor beta chain was recorded in a study of siplizumab effects on memory and regulatory T cells. Regarding the study as a whole: Few alloreactive clones mapped to unstimulated subsets.

The CDR3 spans 14 residues. The germline V gene encodes CDR1 SGHDT and CDR2 YYEEEE. This clone was recorded once. Its specificity is not known. A junction boundary mismatches the germline segment, possibly from a read error. The table came from immunoSEQ multiplex PCR; TCRdb's copy has only in-frame clones and leaves some out. The sample has tens of thousands of clones, more than 80% seen once. The specimen was CD8+ T cells sorted from blood. This clonotype was sampled from a human donor in good health. V gene TRBV5-6 combines with J gene TRBJ2-2; D is possibly TRBD2 (6 bases). CDR3 sequence (DNA): TGTGCCAGCAGCTTGGTCCGGAACACCGGGGGGCTGTTTTTT. It encodes CASSLVRNTGGLFF.